These T cell receptor beta chains were read from a single sample in a study of T cell repertoires in cytomegalovirus infection. These TCRs' antigens remain unknown. From the reads, TCRdb called clonotypes with MiXCR, one entry per CDR3 protein. Here the sample spans 550,000 to 700,000 distinct CDR3 sequences, over 35% being singletons. The starting material was cultured PBMCs, obtained from culture after CMV antigen stimulation. The source of these receptors is a human donor in good health (CMV status not recorded). Some clones in this sample may be carry-over from other donors' samples. CDR3s include the opening cysteine and the closing phenylalanine or tryptophan. The D gene is left open where the match is weak.

TRBV27	NA	TRBJ2-7	CASSFRMGPGRIGVSYEQYF
TRBV7-2	NA	TRBJ2-5	CASSSGTEGAETQYF
TRBV6-2/TRBV6-3	NA	TRBJ1-1	CASSPGGRNEAFF
TRBV7-4	NA	TRBJ2-2	CASSLRLRAGELFF
TRBV28	NA	TRBJ1-3	CASSFTGLVGNTIYF
TRBV2	NA	TRBJ1-5	CASSENQNQPQHF
TRBV6-2/TRBV6-3	NA	TRBJ2-3	CASGTDTTDTQYF
TRBV4-1	TRBD2	TRBJ2-1	CASSQGVAGGRYNEQFF
TRBV20-1	NA	TRBJ1-5	CSARDPSMDQPQHF
TRBV7-9	NA	TRBJ1-2	CASSLGRGYTF
TRBV7-2	NA	TRBJ2-1	CASSPPGRDLHNEQFF
TRBV7-2	NA	TRBJ2-7	CASSLTGGHEQYF
TRBV7-8	NA	TRBJ1-3	CASSLVAGTGNTIYF
TRBV7-8	TRBD1	TRBJ2-5	CASSFGTGGAETQYF
TRBV4-3	NA	TRBJ2-7	CASSQGSLGSYEQYF
TRBV28	NA	TRBJ2-7	CASSFFRQASSYEQYF
TRBV6-5	TRBD2	TRBJ2-3	CASMVAGETDTQYF
TRBV7-9	TRBD2	TRBJ2-1	CAVNGGDSYNEQFF
TRBV12-3/TRBV12-4	NA	TRBJ2-5	CASSFLLDGTQYF
TRBV7-9	NA	TRBJ1-5	CASGFHQPQHF
TRBV6-2/TRBV6-3	NA	TRBJ2-7	CASSYSVAYEQYF
TRBV6-6	NA	TRBJ2-7	CASSYRGNEQYF
TRBV27	NA	TRBJ1-2	CASSLTPANYGYTF
TRBV27	TRBD1	TRBJ1-4	CASSLSLRDRGRREKLFF
TRBV2	NA	TRBJ2-1	CASSEFLPSGDNEQFF
TRBV7-8	NA	TRBJ2-3	CASSATFLGTLLSTDTQYF
TRBV4-2	NA	TRBJ2-7	CASSQEPIRHDTPYEQYF
TRBV12-3/TRBV12-4	NA	TRBJ1-5	CASSFQGVSNQPQHF
TRBV7-8	NA	TRBJ1-4	CASSDRRTTNEKLFF
TRBV5-6	TRBD1	TRBJ2-7	CASSSLTGGYMEQYF
TRBV7-2	TRBD2	TRBJ2-7	CASSPSGGWNEQYF
TRBV7-8	TRBD2	TRBJ2-1	CASSRGLAGGSSNEQFF
TRBV6-5	NA	TRBJ2-2	CASSRTDTGELFF
TRBV15	NA	TRBJ2-7	CATSRAVRGGYEQYF
TRBV7-7	TRBD1	TRBJ2-2	CASRLGTGLAGELFF
TRBV7-2	TRBD2	TRBJ2-7	CASSSRLAGGRTEQYF
TRBV7-8	NA	TRBJ2-3	CASSFGQPGTDTQYF
TRBV28	NA	TRBJ1-5	CASTRSFSNQPQHF
TRBV6-1	NA	TRBJ1-5	CASSERGIGNQPQHF
TRBV7-2	NA	TRBJ1-2	CASTPLVSGYTF
TRBV6-1	NA	TRBJ1-2	CASSEYGNYGYTF
TRBV7-9	NA	TRBJ2-3	CASSSTFAGDTQYF
TRBV27	TRBD1	TRBJ2-7	CASSVLGTGGFGEQYF
TRBV27	NA	TRBJ2-5	CASSLSGRLQETQYF
TRBV20-1	TRBD2	TRBJ2-3	CSARVFLTSGIHSDTQYF
TRBV12-3/TRBV12-4	NA	TRBJ1-1	CASSLTANTEAFF
TRBV12-3/TRBV12-4	TRBD1	TRBJ2-5	CASSFPRTGSEVARETQYF
TRBV19	NA	TRBJ2-7	CASSIGGRDASYEQYF
TRBV7-6	TRBD2	TRBJ2-1	CASSLRTSGIYNEQFF
TRBV6-1	NA	TRBJ2-6	CASPLGAGANVLTF
TRBV7-2	TRBD2	TRBJ2-2	CASSLLHGGGTGELFF
TRBV7-2	NA	TRBJ2-6	CASSLQASGANVLTF
TRBV7-2	NA	TRBJ2-1	CASSLGVGGSYNEQFF
TRBV20-1	NA	TRBJ1-5	CSARAEAGYQPQHF